The source of this T cell receptor beta chain is a study of beta chain features in type 1 diabetes. Study at large: Over all samples combined, about 100,000,000 sorted cells were examined. Study-level results: TCRB rearrangement may or may not be influenced by HLA type; here this remained unresolved. TCRB CDR3 length was moderately but significantly reduced in all four CD4+ subsets of Type 1 diabetes patients.

The investigators reverse transcribed all of the isolated RNA, so they sequenced expressed TCRB transcripts. Libraries were prepared by immunoSEQ multiplex PCR; TCRdb keeps only in-frame clonotypes and omits some of them. The sample includes 300,000 to 400,000 clones, around 10% of them seen just once. Germline V gives CDR1 GTSNPN, CDR2 SVGIG (reference sequence). V lost 8 bases, J lost 7 bases, and 21 bases lay in between. This CDR3 comprises 13 residues. Staining for CD45RO/CCR7/CD25/CD127/CD95/CD27 allowed sorting of CD4+ naive, central memory, regulatory and stem cell-like memory cells. This clone was detected only a few times. Its antigen is not identified.

Sample: central memory CD4+ T cells from blood. The TCR sequence derives from a man between 25 and 39 years old with type 1 diabetes. V usage is TRBV30 and J usage is TRBJ2-7; D is perhaps TRBD2 (6 bases). CDR3: CASSMTGVGEQYF. The CDR3 DNA sequence: TGTGCCAGTAGTATGACGGGAGTGGGGGAGCAGTACTTC.